The following is a TCR beta chain sequence with its context. These data are taken from a study of blood T cell repertoires in COVID-19. Source study methods: Using reference gene primer amplification, nucleated cell counts were estimated. The protocol was immunoSEQ multiplex PCR, while the TCRdb copy is restricted to in-frame clones and leaves out a portion. That table furnishes V, J and clone size, whereas the DNA furnished D and trimming. The repertoire holds over 150,000 clones, with 90% as singletons. This CDR3 is 14 amino acids long. Germline assignment: CDR1 SGHRS and CDR2 YFSETQ. After removal of 4 bases from V and 4 bases from J, the junction contained 5 bases not matched to a gene.

The sequencing input was peripheral blood. The origin of this receptor is a man in his fifties or sixties with acute or convalescent COVID-19. V is TRBV5-1 and J is TRBJ1-2, with 9 bases aligning to TRBD1. DNA for the CDR3: TGCGCCAGCAGCACCGGACAGGGGCCCTATGGCTACACCTTC. The encoded protein is CASSTGQGPYGYTF.